This T cell receptor (beta chain) originates from a study of a mutant IDH1 vaccine in newly diagnosed glioma. Looking at the study overall: The treated population exhibited a male proportion of 62.5%, a female proportion of roughly 40%, and a mean age of approximately 41 years.

The time point is: baseline, week 1 (first vaccination visit). Treatment here: pre-vaccination baseline after standard-of-care therapy. This CDR3 has 13 residues. In germline, CDR1 is SNHLY, CDR2 FYNNEI. The V end was cut by 7 bases, the J end by 11 bases, with 20 bases between. Clones were read by immunoSEQ multiplex PCR, and TCRdb kept only the in-frame ones, dropping some. The sample has 95,000 to 100,000 clones; around nine tenths are singletons. Sequencing used PBMCs, obtained from a glioma patient treated with radiotherapy, temozolomide or both. This TCR derives from a woman aged 50 to 65 with glioma. The rearrangement links TRBV2 to TRBJ2-5; weak D call: TRBD2 (6 bases). The CDR3 DNA reads TGTGCCAGCACCAACTTCGAGGCCCGGGAGCAGTACTTC. Protein: CASTNFEAREQYF.